These 26 T cell receptor beta chains came from one sample sequenced in a study of control samples from healthy donors and cancer patients. This table comes from immunoSEQ multiplex PCR, and its TCRdb copy is limited to in-frame clones, with some not included. The sample contains over 100,000 clones, around 89% of which appear only once. Sequencing was performed on blood. Receptors originate from a woman aged 50 to 60 in good health.

V usage is TRBV18 and J usage is TRBJ2-1; 7 nucleotides match TRBD1. V gave up 2 bases and J gave up 7 bases; unmatched junction bases: 5. CDR1 and CDR2 (germline): KGHSH, LQKENI. The CDR3 consists of 14 residues. This chain's CDR3 is CASSPDRVMNEQFF. CDR3 in DNA: TGTGCCAGCTCACCAGACAGGGTTATGAATGAGCAGTTCTTC.

The chain recombines TRBV7-8 with TRBJ2-2; D remains ambiguous. Trimming removed 2 bases from V and 9 bases from J, with 4 bases in between. CDR1 is SGHVS, CDR2 FQNEAQ, per germline. The CDR3 covers 11 residues. This chain's CDR3 is CASSLLRELFF. For the CDR3, the DNA is TGTGCCAGCAGCTTATTGAGGGAGCTGTTTTTT.

The chain carries TRBV30 and TRBJ2-7; D not resolved. Germline V lookup: CDR1 GTSNPN, CDR2 SVGIG (reference sequence). The CDR3 contains 12 residues. V was cut by 0 bases and J by 2 bases, with 5 bases left in between. CDR3 residues: CAWSVFTYEQYF. DNA for the CDR3: TGTGCCTGGAGTGTATTCACCTACGAGCAGTACTTC. The full variable domain, its missing parts supplied by reference TRBV30 and TRBJ2-7, is SQTIHQWPATLVQPVGSPLSLECTVEGTSNPNLYWYRQAAGRGLQLLFYSVGIGQISSEVPQNLSASRPQDRQFILSSKKLLLSDSGFYLCAWSVFTYEQYFGPGTRLTVT.

The chain carries TRBV2 and TRBJ2-7; 10 bases agree with TRBD1. CDR1 and CDR2 (germline): SNHLY, FYNNEI. The CDR3 totals 15 residues. Unmatched junction bases numbered 6, after V lost 5 bases and J lost 2 bases. The CDR3 reads CASSIRDRGAYEQYF. The CDR3 nucleotides are TGTGCCAGCAGTATCCGGGACAGGGGCGCCTACGAGCAGTACTTC. The whole variable domain, remainder taken from reference TRBV2 and TRBJ2-7, is EPEVTQTPSHQVTQMGQEVILRCVPISNHLYFYWYRQILGQKVEFLVSFYNNEISEKSEIFDDQFSVERPDGSNFTLKIRSTKLEDSAMYFCASSIRDRGAYEQYFGPGTRLTVT.

The rearrangement joins TRBV12-5 to TRBJ2-3; D is unclear. The V and J ends lost 6 bases and 5 bases respectively, with 6 bases between them. CDR3 length: 11 amino acids. Germline loops: CDR1 LGHNT, CDR2 FRNRAP. The chain's CDR3 is CASGRLDTQYF. CDR3 nucleotides: TGTGCTAGTGGACGTTTAGATACGCAGTATTTT.

The table lists this clone with a few counts. The gene calls are TRBV4-1 and TRBJ1-2, with D hard to call. Trimming took 2 bases from V and 2 from J, leaving 15 bases between them. Per the germline V gene, CDR1 is MGHRA and CDR2 is YSYEKL. The CDR3 is 16 amino acids. The CDR3 here is CASSQYGGLGNYGYTF. The CDR3 DNA reads TGCGCCAGCAGCCAATACGGCGGTTTGGGAAACTATGGCTACACCTTC.

This chain joins TRBV4-2 and TRBJ1-1, with D unresolved. The V gene lost 5 bases and the J gene lost 3 bases, with 7 bases spanning the gap. Germline V gene data show CDR1 as LGHNA and CDR2 as YNFKEQ. The CDR3 has 12 amino acids. CDR3 protein: CASSYRDTEAFF. CDR3 nucleotides: TGTGCCAGCAGCTACCGGGACACTGAAGCTTTCTTT.

This rearrangement joins TRBV13 to TRBJ1-2; maybe TRBD1 (5 bases). The germline gives CDR1 PRHDT, CDR2 FYEKMQ (reference sequence). V lost 4 bases, J lost 4 bases, and 16 bases lay in between. This CDR3 region has 15 residues. The CDR3 sequence is CASSSSTVWPYGYTF. In DNA, the CDR3 is TGTGCCAGCAGCTCCTCGACAGTGTGGCCCTATGGCTACACCTTC.

V usage is TRBV29-1 and J usage is TRBJ1-1, with D uncertain. The V gene lost 7 bases and the J gene lost 3 bases, with 12 bases spanning the gap. The germline V gene has CDR1 SQVTM and CDR2 ANQGSEA. The CDR3 has 12 amino acids. CDR3 sequence (DNA): TGCAGCGCAGCGACGGGCTACACTGAAGCTTTCTTT. Translation gives CSAATGYTEAFF.

This chain links TRBV7-3 with TRBJ1-1; D is possibly TRBD1 (6 bases). In germline, CDR1 is SGHTA, CDR2 FQGTGA. V was clipped by 3 bases and J by 0 bases, with 11 bases between them. This CDR3 is 15 amino acids long. This chain's CDR3 is CASSFGGSLNTEAFF. CDR3 in DNA: TGTGCCAGCAGCTTCGGGGGCAGCTTGAACACTGAAGCTTTCTTT.

V and J are TRBV18 and TRBJ2-2, with TRBD1 as a possible D gene (6 bases). Trimming took off 6 bases at V and 0 bases at J, with 11 bases between the two ends. The length of the CDR3 is 15 residues. Germline V CDR1 and CDR2: KGHSH, LQKENI. The CDR3 DNA reads TGTGCCAGCTCCCTAGGGGGATCGAACACCGGGGAGCTGTTTTTT. Translation: CASSLGGSNTGELFF.

The chain recombines TRBV7-6 with TRBJ2-3; TRBD1 aligns across 9 bases. Germline V gives CDR1 SGHVS, CDR2 FNYEAQ. V was clipped by 6 bases and J by 4 bases; unmatched bases: 11. The CDR3 has 16 amino acids. CDR3: CASRRSTGGASDTQYF. DNA for the CDR3: TGTGCCAGCAGACGTAGTACAGGGGGCGCATCAGATACGCAGTATTTT.

The rearrangement uses TRBV5-6 and TRBJ1-5; D is perhaps TRBD1 (5 bases). Trimming shortened V by 4 bases and J by 3 bases, and 11 bases separated the two germline ends. CDR1 and CDR2 from the germline V gene are SGHDT and YYEEEE. This CDR3 comprises 14 residues. The DNA of the CDR3 is TGTGCCAGCAGCAGCACAGGCTCCAATCAGCCCCAGCATTTT. Protein product: CASSSTGSNQPQHF.

Only a few counts were recorded for this clone. The chain links TRBV4-1 to TRBJ2-7; D is possibly TRBD2 (5 bases). The germline V and J ends were trimmed by 3 bases and 6 bases, with 9 bases remaining between them. Germline V CDR1 and CDR2: MGHRA, YSYEKL. The CDR3 runs 12 residues. CDR3 region: CASSQPGGEQYF. The CDR3 DNA follows: TGCGCCAGCAGCCAGCCAGGAGGCGAGCAGTACTTC.

The rearrangement uses TRBV7-9 and TRBJ1-1; D is unclear. Trimming stripped 5 bases from V and 1 base from J, with 5 bases between. Germline V lookup: CDR1 SEHNR, CDR2 FQNEAQ (reference sequence). The CDR3 covers 12 residues. This CDR3 is CASSPQNTEAFF. DNA for the CDR3: TGTGCCAGCAGCCCCCAGAACACTGAAGCTTTCTTT.

V gene TRBV13 combines with J gene TRBJ2-2, with 7 bases fitting TRBD1. CDR1 and CDR2 (germline): PRHDT, FYEKMQ (reference sequence). Trimming cost V 6 bases and J 0 bases; bases outside gene matches: 1. This CDR3 has 14 amino acids. Here the CDR3 DNA reads TGTGCCAGCAGGCAGGGGGCGAACACCGGGGAGCTGTTTTTT. Translation: CASRQGANTGELFF.

This clone has only one observation. The chain uses TRBV7-3 and TRBJ1-2; a possible D gene is TRBD1 (5 bases). The CDR3 covers 14 residues. The V gene lost 0 bases and the J gene lost 7 bases, with 12 bases spanning the gap. CDR1 is SGHTA and CDR2 is FQGTGA in the germline V gene. CDR3 bases: TGTGCCAGCAGCTTAACGTCCCAGGGTAGTGGCTACACCTTC. It is translated as CASSLTSQGSGYTF.

V usage is TRBV10-3 and J usage is TRBJ1-4; 10 nucleotides align to TRBD1. Germline CDR1 is ENHRY and CDR2 is SYGVKD. With V trimmed by 3 bases and J by 7 bases, 5 bases remained unmatched. The CDR3 covers 15 residues. The CDR3: CAISDIGQGGEKLFF. CDR3 in DNA: TGTGCCATCAGTGACATAGGACAGGGGGGTGAAAAACTGTTTTTT.

The V gene is TRBV5-1, the J gene TRBJ2-7, with TRBD2 identical over 10 bases. V lost 5 bases and J lost 2; bases outside the gene matches: 10. The length of the CDR3 is 16 residues. The germline V gene has CDR1 SGHRS and CDR2 YFSETQ. The CDR3 coding sequence is TGCGCCAGCAGACAGGCTCCTAGCGGGGGACCCTACGAGCAGTACTTC. It codes for CASRQAPSGGPYEQYF. Using reference TRBV5-1 and TRBJ2-7 for the parts outside the CDR3, the full variable domain is KAGVTQTPRYLIKTRGQQVTLSCSPISGHRSVSWYQQTPGQGLQFLFEYFSETQRNKGNFPGRFSGRQFSNSRSEMNVSTLELGDSALYLCASRQAPSGGPYEQYFGPGTRLTVT.

The V call is TRBV5-1, the J call TRBJ2-1; TRBD2 aligns across 10 bases. Germline CDR1 is SGHRS and CDR2 is YFSETQ. The CDR3 loop spans 16 amino acids. Trimming took 5 bases from V and 8 from J; bases not matched to a gene: 13. The CDR3 DNA is TGCGCCAGCAGACTACCCGGGACTAGCGCTCTAGATGAGCAGTTCTTC. It encodes CASRLPGTSALDEQFF.

Only one count was recorded for this clone. The rearrangement links TRBV12-3 or TRBV12-4 to TRBJ1-1; a weak D match, TRBD1 (5 bases). The length of the CDR3 is 13 residues. Deletions cut 7 bases from V and 5 bases from J, with 14 bases between. This chain's CDR3 is CASNHPEGTEAFF. The DNA for the CDR3 is TGTGCCAGCAACCACCCTGAGGGGACTGAAGCTTTCTTT.

The genes are TRBV3-1 (or the pseudogene TRBV3-2) and TRBJ2-4, with TRBD2 as a possible D gene (5 bases). CDR1 and CDR2 from the germline V gene are LGHDT and YNNKEL (reference sequence). The V end was cut by 1 base, the J end by 13 bases, with 14 bases between. CDR3 length: 13 residues. The CDR3: CASSQGRHGVQYF. CDR3 bases: TGTGCCAGCAGCCAAGGACGGCACGGGGTCCAGTACTTC.

The chain recombines TRBV9 with TRBJ2-7; TRBD2 agrees at 10 bases. CDR3 length equals 19 residues. V shed 0 bases and J 2 bases; nucleotides not matched to a gene: 14. CDR1 is SGDLS, CDR2 YYNGEE, per germline. This CDR3 reads CASSVALPTSGLIPYEQYF. CDR3 nucleotides: TGTGCCAGCAGCGTAGCCCTCCCGACTAGCGGGCTGATACCCTACGAGCAGTACTTC.

The CDR3 protein is CAGYPSGSTDTQYF. In DNA form, the CDR3 reads TGTGCCGGGTACCCTAGCGGGAGCACAGATACGCAGTATTTT. The chain combines TRBV6-4 with TRBJ2-3; TRBD2 matches at 8 bases. This CDR3 spans 14 amino acids. Germline assignment: CDR1 MRHNA and CDR2 SNTAGT. V dropped 11 bases and J dropped 0; count of bases not matched to a gene: 7.

This sequence joins TRBV7-2 and TRBJ2-7, with D hard to call. There are 13 residues in the CDR3. Germline V gene sequence: CDR1 SGHTA, CDR2 FQGNSA. V was trimmed by 3 bases and J by 6 bases, leaving 12 bases between them. The CDR3 DNA reads as TGTGCCAGCAGCTTGGTGACGCTCGCCGAGCAGTACGTC. It translates to CASSLVTLAEQYV.

This chain uses TRBV29-1 with TRBJ2-1, with D unresolved. With 7 bases removed from V and 10 bases from J, the gap between germline ends came to 11 bases. The CDR3 contains 10 residues. The V gene's germline CDR1 is SQVTM and CDR2 ANQGSEA. The CDR3 nucleotides read TGCAGCGCCCTCGGGTGGGAGCAGTTCTTC. Translating gives CSALGWEQFF.